This T cell receptor (beta chain) was recorded in a study of cytomegalovirus exposure and HLA in healthy donors. For the study at large: A later analysis reported the same platform for the 100 to 150 validation repertoires and the 500 to 750 first-cohort repertoires.

As regards this clone: Antigen specificity is unknown.

Between the trimmed V and J ends, which lost 2 bases and 6 bases, there was a span of 10 bases. Germline CDR1 is KGHSH and CDR2 is LQKENI. The CDR3 is 13 residues long. Clones were read by immunoSEQ multiplex PCR, and TCRdb kept only the in-frame ones, dropping some. The sample lists roughly 50,000 clones; 93% were seen once. Regarding the study as a whole: It was about 180 TCR beta chains that were listed as cytomegalovirus-associated. According to a subsequent analysis, TCR clusters identified in the first cohort showed a tendency to co-occur across the roughly 120 validation repertoires.

Sequenced sample: PBMCs. V and J are TRBV18 and TRBJ1-2, with no clear D. This TCR came from a woman younger than 35 in good health and CMV-seropositive. The CDR3 loop is CASSPSQADGYTF. The CDR3 DNA reads TGTGCCAGCTCACCAAGTCAGGCAGATGGCTACACCTTC.